Below are 14 T cell receptor beta chains sequenced from a single sample in a study of T cells in localized non-small cell lung cancer. Sequenced by immunoSEQ multiplex PCR; TCRdb stores in-frame clones only, minus some. The sample includes 1,700 or so clones, approximately 35% of them seen just once. The sequencing here drew on lung tumor tissue, taken before any cancer treatment. These receptor sequences come from a female donor over 55 with stage II squamous cell lung carcinoma.

The rearrangement links TRBV28 to TRBJ2-7; 7 bases match TRBD1. This CDR3 has 13 amino acids. CDR1 is MDHEN and CDR2 is SYDVKM in the germline V gene. V was pared by 7 bases and J by 0 bases, with 3 bases of the junction left unmatched. The CDR3 nucleotides are TGTGCCAGCAAACGGGACAGCTCCTACGAGCAGTACTTC. As protein: CASKRDSSYEQYF.

The chain has TRBV19 and TRBJ1-1; the D gene is possibly TRBD1 (5 bases). The CDR3 sequence is 14 residues long. V lost 3 bases and J 2 bases, leaving 10 bases between the germline ends. Germline CDR1 LNHDA, CDR2 SQIVND (reference sequence). In DNA, the CDR3 is TGTGCCAGTAGTATTGGGAGGGGAAACACTGAAGCTTTCTTT. Translating gives CASSIGRGNTEAFF.

By proportion, this clone is medium-sized (0.01 to 0.1%). The chain joins TRBV11-3 to TRBJ2-7; D perhaps matches TRBD2 (6 bases). Trimming cost V 3 bases and J 4 bases, with 13 bases left between them. This CDR3 spans 14 amino acids. Germline lookup yields CDR1 SGHNT and CDR2 YENEEA. CDR3 loop: CASSFGGIPYEQYF. CDR3 nucleotides: TGTGCCAGCAGCTTTGGCGGGATACCTTACGAGCAGTACTTC.

The V and J genes are TRBV18 and TRBJ2-7; D is ambiguous. Germline CDR1 and CDR2: KGHSH and LQKENI. The CDR3 sequence is 13 residues long. Trimming cost V 3 bases and J 2 bases, with 8 bases left between them. The CDR3 DNA sequence: TGTGCCAGCTCACCCTCGCCTACCTACGAGCAGTACTTC. Translating gives CASSPSPTYEQYF.

This clone was seen a handful of times. The V call is TRBV6-8, the J call TRBJ1-2; 8 bases agree with TRBD1. The CDR3 has 14 amino acids. The V and J ends lost 6 bases and 4 bases, in that order; junction bases with no gene match: 7. Germline CDR1 MNHGY, CDR2 SAAAGT. The CDR3 protein is CASRGQGRSYGYTF. As DNA, the CDR3 is TGTGCCAGCAGAGGACAGGGTAGGAGCTATGGCTACACCTTC.

This clone was counted only a few times. The genes are TRBV6-8 and TRBJ2-5, with 8 bases fitting TRBD2. The CDR3 has 14 amino acids. Germline assignment: CDR1 MNHGY and CDR2 SAAAGT. J lost 4 bases, V lost 2 bases, and 3 bases had no gene match. The CDR3 region is CASSYGLAGETQYF. CDR3 bases: TGTGCCAGCAGTTACGGCCTAGCGGGAGAGACCCAGTACTTC.

V and J are TRBV18 and TRBJ2-5; D is ambiguous. The V end was cut by 6 bases, the J end by 1 base, with 21 bases between. This CDR3 contains 17 residues. Germline loops: CDR1 KGHSH, CDR2 LQKENI. The CDR3: CASSRFTADMGQETQYF. In DNA form, the CDR3 reads TGTGCCAGCTCTCGATTTACAGCAGATATGGGCCAAGAGACCCAGTACTTC.

The table lists this clone with a few counts. CDR3 sequence reads: CASSLGYYNSPLHF. For the CDR3, the DNA is TGTGCCAGCAGTTTGGGTTATTATAATTCACCCCTCCACTTT. The chain joins TRBV28 to TRBJ1-6; D unclear. V lost 3 bases to trimming and J lost 4 bases, with 7 bases between them. The CDR3 runs to 14 residues. In germline, CDR1 is MDHEN, CDR2 SYDVKM.

In this sample, this clone is medium-sized. J is TRBJ1-6 and V is TRBV11-3; D is ambiguous. This CDR3 spans 18 amino acids. Germline CDR1 is SGHNT and CDR2 is YENEEA. V lost 5 bases and J 0 bases, leaving 17 bases between the germline ends. The CDR3 region has the DNA TGTGCCAGCAGCCCCTTTATCTCCCCGAGCTCCTATAATTCACCCCTCCACTTT. This encodes CASSPFISPSSYNSPLHF.

This clone has just one count. This chain uses TRBV30 with TRBJ2-5; D unclear. Looked up from germline, CDR1 is GTSNPN and CDR2 is SVGIG (reference sequence). This CDR3 has 11 residues. V was pared by 2 bases and J by 5 bases, with 6 bases between. The DNA for the CDR3 is TGTGCCTGGAGTATGGTGGAGACCCAGTACTTC. The encoded protein is CAWSMVETQYF.

This sequence joins TRBV4-1 and TRBJ2-1; perhaps TRBD1 as D (5 bases). The CDR3 runs to 15 residues. V was cut by 1 base and J by 7 bases, with 14 bases left in between. The germline V gene has CDR1 MGHRA and CDR2 YSYEKL. The CDR3 reads CASSQGPGPVNEQFF. The CDR3 DNA is TGCGCCAGCAGCCAAGGACCAGGGCCGGTGAATGAGCAGTTCTTC.

This clone was detected once. The chain joins TRBV18 to TRBJ1-1, with 7 bases that match TRBD1. Germline CDR1 reads KGHSH; CDR2 reads LQKENI. This CDR3 region has 12 residues. V dropped 3 bases and J dropped 6; count of bases not matched to a gene: 1. The CDR3 loop is CASSPDRPEAFF. CDR3 in DNA: TGTGCCAGCTCACCGGACAGGCCTGAAGCTTTCTTT.

Points on this clone: Germline and junction disagree at one end, which may indicate a read error. An uncertain or unread base leads to its residue being written X. CDR3 region: CAISVSWXGGANTGELFF. In DNA, the CDR3 is TGTGCCATCAGTGTATCTTGGAYAGGGGGGGCGAACACCGGGGAGCTGTTTTTT. The gene calls are TRBV6-8 and TRBJ2-2; possibly TRBD2 for D (7 bases). The length of the CDR3 is 18 residues. From germline, CDR1 is MNHGY and CDR2 SAAAGT.

The rearrangement uses TRBV18 and TRBJ2-6, with no clear D. Germline V gene lookup returns CDR1 KGHSH and CDR2 LQKENI. The length of the CDR3 is 14 residues. Between the trimmed V and J ends, which lost 3 bases and 0 bases, there was a span of 3 bases. The CDR3 DNA sequence: TGTGCCAGCTCACCGACCTCTGGGGCCAACGTCCTGACTTTC. Translated, it gives CASSPTSGANVLTF.